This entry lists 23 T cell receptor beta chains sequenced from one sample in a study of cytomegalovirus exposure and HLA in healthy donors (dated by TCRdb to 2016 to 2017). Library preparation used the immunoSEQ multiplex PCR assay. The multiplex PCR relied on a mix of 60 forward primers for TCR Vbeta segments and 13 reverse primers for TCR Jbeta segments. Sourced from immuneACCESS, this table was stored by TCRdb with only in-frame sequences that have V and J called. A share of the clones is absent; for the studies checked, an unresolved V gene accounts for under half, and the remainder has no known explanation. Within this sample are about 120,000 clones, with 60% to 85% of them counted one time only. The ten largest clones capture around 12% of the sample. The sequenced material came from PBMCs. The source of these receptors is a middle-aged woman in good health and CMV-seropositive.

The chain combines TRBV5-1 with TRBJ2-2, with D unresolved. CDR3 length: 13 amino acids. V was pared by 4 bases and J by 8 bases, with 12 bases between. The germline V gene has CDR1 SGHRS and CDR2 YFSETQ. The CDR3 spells CASSHESVGELFF. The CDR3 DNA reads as TGCGCCAGCAGCCATGAGAGCGTGGGGGAGCTGTTTTTT.

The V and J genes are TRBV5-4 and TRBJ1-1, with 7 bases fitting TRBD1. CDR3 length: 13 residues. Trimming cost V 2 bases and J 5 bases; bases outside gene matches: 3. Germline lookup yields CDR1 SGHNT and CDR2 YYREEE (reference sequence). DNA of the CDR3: TGTGCCAGCAGCTTAACAGGGGAGACTGAAGCTTTCTTT. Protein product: CASSLTGETEAFF.

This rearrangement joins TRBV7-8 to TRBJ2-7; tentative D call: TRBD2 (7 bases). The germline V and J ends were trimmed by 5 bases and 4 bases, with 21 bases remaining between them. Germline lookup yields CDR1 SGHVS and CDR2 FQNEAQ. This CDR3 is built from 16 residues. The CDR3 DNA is TGTGCCAGCAGCGCCATGGTTTTGCGGGGGCCGTACGAGCAGTACTTC. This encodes CASSAMVLRGPYEQYF.

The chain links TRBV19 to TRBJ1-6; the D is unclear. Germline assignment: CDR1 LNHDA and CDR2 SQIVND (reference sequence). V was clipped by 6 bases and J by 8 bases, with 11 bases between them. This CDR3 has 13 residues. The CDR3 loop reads CASSSTRDSPLHF. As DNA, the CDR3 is TGTGCCAGTAGCTCCACTAGGGATTCACCCCTCCACTTT.

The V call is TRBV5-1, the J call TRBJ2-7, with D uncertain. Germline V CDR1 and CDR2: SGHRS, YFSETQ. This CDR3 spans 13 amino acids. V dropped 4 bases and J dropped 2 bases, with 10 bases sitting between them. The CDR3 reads CASSLGYTYEQYF. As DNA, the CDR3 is TGCGCCAGCAGCCTGGGTTATACCTACGAGCAGTACTTC.

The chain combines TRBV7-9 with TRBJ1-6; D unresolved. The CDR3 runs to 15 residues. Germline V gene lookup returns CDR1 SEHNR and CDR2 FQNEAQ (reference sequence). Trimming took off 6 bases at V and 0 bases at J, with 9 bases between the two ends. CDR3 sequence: CASRPESSYNSPLHF. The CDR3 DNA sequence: TGTGCCAGCAGGCCAGAAAGCTCCTATAATTCACCCCTCCACTTT.

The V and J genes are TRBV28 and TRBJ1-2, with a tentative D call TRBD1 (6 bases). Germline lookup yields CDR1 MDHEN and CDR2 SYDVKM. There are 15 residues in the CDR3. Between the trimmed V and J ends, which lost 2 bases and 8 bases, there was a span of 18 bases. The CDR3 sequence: CASSLGFRGTWGYTF. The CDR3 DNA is TGTGCCAGCAGTTTAGGCTTCAGGGGAACCTGGGGCTACACCTTC.

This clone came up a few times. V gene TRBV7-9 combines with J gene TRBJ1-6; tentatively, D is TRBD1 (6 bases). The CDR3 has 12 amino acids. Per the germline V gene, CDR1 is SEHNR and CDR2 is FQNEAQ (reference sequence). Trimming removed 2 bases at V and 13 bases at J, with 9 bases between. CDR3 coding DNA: TGTGCCAGCAGCTTAAATCAGGGGCCCCTCCACTTT. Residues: CASSLNQGPLHF.

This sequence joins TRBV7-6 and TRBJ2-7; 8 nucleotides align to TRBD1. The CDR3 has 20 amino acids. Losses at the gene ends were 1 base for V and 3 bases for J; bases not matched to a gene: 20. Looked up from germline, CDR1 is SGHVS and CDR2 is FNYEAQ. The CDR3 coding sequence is TGTGCCAGCAGCTTAGTAGGAGGTTTCGGGACAGGTGGAGGGAGCTACGAGCAGTACTTC. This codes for CASSLVGGFGTGGGSYEQYF.

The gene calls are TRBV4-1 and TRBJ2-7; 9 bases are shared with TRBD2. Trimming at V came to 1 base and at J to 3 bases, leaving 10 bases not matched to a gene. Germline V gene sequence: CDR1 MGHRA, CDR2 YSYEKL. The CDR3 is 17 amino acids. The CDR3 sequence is CASSQGLAAGHFYEQYF. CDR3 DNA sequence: TGCGCCAGCAGCCAAGGACTAGCGGCGGGGCATTTCTACGAGCAGTACTTC.

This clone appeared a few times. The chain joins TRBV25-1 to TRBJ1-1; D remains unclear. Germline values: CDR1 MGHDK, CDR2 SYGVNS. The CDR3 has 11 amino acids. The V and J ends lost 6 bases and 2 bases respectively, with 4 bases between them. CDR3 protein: CASSRNTEAFF. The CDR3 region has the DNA TGTGCCAGCAGCAGAAACACTGAAGCTTTCTTT.

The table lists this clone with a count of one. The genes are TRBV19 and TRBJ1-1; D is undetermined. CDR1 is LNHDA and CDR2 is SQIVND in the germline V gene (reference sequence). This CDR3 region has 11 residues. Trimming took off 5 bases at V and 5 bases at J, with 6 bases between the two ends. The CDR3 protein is CASSSGTEAFF. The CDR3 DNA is TGTGCCAGTAGTTCGGGAACTGAAGCTTTCTTT. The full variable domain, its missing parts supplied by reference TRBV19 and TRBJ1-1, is DGGITQSPKYLFRKEGQNVTLSCEQNLNHDAMYWYRQDPGQGLRLIYYSQIVNDFQKGDIAEGYSVSREKKESFPLTVTSAQKNPTAFYLCASSSGTEAFFGQGTRLTVV.

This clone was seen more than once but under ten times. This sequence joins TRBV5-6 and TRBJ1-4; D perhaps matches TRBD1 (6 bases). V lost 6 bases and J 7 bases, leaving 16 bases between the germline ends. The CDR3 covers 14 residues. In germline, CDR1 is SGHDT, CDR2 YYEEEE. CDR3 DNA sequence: TGTGCCAGCACCCCTCGGGCAGGGGCTGAAAAACTGTTTTTT. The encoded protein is CASTPRAGAEKLFF. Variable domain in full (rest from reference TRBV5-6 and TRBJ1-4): DAGVTQSPTHLIKTRGQQVTLRCSPKSGHDTVSWYQQALGQGPQFIFQYYEEEERQRGNFPDRFSGHQFPNYSSELNVNALLLGDSALYLCASTPRAGAEKLFFGSGTQLSVL.

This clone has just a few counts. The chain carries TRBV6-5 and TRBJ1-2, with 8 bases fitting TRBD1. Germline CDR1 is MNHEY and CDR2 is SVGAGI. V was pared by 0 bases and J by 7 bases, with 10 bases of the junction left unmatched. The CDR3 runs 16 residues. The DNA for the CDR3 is TGTGCCAGCAGTTACTCGATCTACGGGACAGGTAGTGGCTACACCTTC. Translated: CASSYSIYGTGSGYTF.

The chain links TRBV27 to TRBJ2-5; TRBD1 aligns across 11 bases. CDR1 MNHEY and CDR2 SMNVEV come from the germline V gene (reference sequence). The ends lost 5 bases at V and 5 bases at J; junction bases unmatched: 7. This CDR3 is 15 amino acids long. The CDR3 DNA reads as TGTGCCAGCAGTAGGAGGACAGGGGGCAGGGAGACCCAGTACTTC. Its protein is CASSRRTGGRETQYF.

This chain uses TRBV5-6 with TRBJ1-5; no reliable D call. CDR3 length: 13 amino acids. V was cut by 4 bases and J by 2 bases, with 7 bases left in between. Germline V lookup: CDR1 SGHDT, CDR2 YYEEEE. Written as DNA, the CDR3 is TGTGCCAGCAGCCAGAGGGGCAATCAGCCCCAGCATTTT. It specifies CASSQRGNQPQHF.

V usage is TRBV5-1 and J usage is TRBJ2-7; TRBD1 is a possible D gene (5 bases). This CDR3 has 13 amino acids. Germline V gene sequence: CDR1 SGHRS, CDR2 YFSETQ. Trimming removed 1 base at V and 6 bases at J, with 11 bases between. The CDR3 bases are TGCGCCAGCAGCTTGATAAGGGGATTCGAGCAGTACTTC. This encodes CASSLIRGFEQYF.

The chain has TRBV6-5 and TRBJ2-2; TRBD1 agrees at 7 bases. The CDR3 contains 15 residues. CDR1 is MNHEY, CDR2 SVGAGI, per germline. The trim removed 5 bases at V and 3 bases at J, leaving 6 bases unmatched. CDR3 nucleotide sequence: TGTGCCAGCAGTCGCGACAGGGCTGACACCGGGGAGCTGTTTTTT. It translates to CASSRDRADTGELFF.

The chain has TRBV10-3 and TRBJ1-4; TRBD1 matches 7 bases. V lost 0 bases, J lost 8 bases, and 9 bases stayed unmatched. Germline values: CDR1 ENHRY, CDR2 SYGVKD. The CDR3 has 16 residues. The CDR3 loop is CAISESVRGRGEKLFF. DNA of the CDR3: TGTGCCATCAGTGAGTCTGTTAGGGGGCGAGGGGAAAAACTGTTTTTT.

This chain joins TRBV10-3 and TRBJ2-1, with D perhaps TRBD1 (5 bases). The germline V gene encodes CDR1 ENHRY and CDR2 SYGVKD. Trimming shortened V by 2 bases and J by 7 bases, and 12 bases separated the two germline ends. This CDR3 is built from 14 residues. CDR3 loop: CAISEIAGKNEQFF. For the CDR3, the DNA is TGTGCCATCAGTGAGATCGCAGGGAAAAATGAGCAGTTCTTC.

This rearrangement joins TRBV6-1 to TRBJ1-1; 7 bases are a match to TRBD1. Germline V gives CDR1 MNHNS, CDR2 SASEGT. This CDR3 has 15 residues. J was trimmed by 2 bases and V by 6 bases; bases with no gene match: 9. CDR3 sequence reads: CASSRQGWANTEAFF. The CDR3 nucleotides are TGTGCCAGCAGCAGACAGGGTTGGGCTAACACTGAAGCTTTCTTT.

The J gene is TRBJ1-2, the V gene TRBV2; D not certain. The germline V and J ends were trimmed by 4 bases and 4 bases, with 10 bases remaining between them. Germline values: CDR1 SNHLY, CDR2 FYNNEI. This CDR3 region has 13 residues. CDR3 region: CASSAAEGYGYTF. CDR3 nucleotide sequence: TGTGCCAGCAGTGCAGCTGAGGGCTATGGCTACACCTTC.

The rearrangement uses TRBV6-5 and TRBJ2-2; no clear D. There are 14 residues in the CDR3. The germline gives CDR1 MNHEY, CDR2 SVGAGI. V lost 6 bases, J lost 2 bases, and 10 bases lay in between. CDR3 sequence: CASRLQINTGELFF. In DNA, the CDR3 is TGTGCCAGCAGACTACAAATTAACACCGGGGAGCTGTTTTTT.